The 26 T cell receptor beta chains below all came from one sample that was sequenced in a study of CD8 T cells in ankylosing spondylitis. Via MiXCR, TCRdb re-called the 5' RACE reads, giving one row per CDR3 protein. This table holds a few hundred thousand distinct CDR3 sequences, 20% found once. The specimen was blood, either unsorted or a sorted T cell fraction (not recorded which). All receptors derive from a male donor with ankylosing spondylitis or in good health (not recorded which).

This clonotype was observed at least ten times. V gene TRBV5-1 combines with J gene TRBJ2-1; 8 bases are shared with TRBD1. This CDR3 contains 13 residues. With V trimmed by 3 bases and J by 8 bases, 4 bases remained unmatched. CDR1 is SGHRS, CDR2 YFSETQ, per germline. The CDR3 DNA reads TGCGCCAGCAGCTCACAGGGGGTCGATGAGCAGTTCTTC. Translation gives CASSSQGVDEQFF.

The chain employs TRBV18 and TRBJ1-4, with D unresolved. CDR1 is KGHSH and CDR2 is LQKENI in the germline V gene. This CDR3 is 13 amino acids long. V lost 0 bases to trimming and J lost 7 bases, with 6 bases between them. For the CDR3, the DNA is TGTGCCAGCTCACCACCCGGGAGTGAAAAACTGTTTTTT. Translation: CASSPPGSEKLFF.

In its sample, this clonotype was seen a few times. The chain has TRBV6-1 and TRBJ1-4; D gene uncertain. Trimming removed 2 bases from V and 0 bases from J, with 4 bases in between. CDR3 size: 14 residues. Germline-derived CDR1 and CDR2 are MNHNS and SASEGT. CDR3 sequence (DNA): TGTGCCAGCAGTGAAAGTGCAACTAATGAAAAACTGTTTTTT. Encoded protein: CASSESATNEKLFF.

Only a few counts were recorded for this clonotype. The CDR3 protein is CSARAKYSNQPQHF. The CDR3 coding sequence is TGCAGTGCTAGAGCGAAGTATAGCAATCAGCCCCAGCATTTT. V is TRBV20-1 and J is TRBJ1-5; D is unresolved. V lost 1 base and J 0 bases, leaving 7 bases between the germline ends. Germline V gene sequence: CDR1 DFQATT, CDR2 SNEGSKA (reference sequence). The CDR3 is made up of 14 amino acids.

This chain links TRBV11-2 with TRBJ2-7; possible D gene TRBD1, 6 bases. From germline, CDR1 is SGHAT and CDR2 FQNNGV. The ends were cut back, 5 bases at V and 1 base at J, with 12 bases in the middle. The CDR3 is 14 residues long. The CDR3 region is CASSPRDKSYEQYV. CDR3 in DNA: TGTGCCAGCAGCCCGAGGGACAAGTCCTACGAGCAGTACGTC.

In this sample, this clonotype turned up many times. V is TRBV20-1 and J is TRBJ2-7, with TRBD2 matching over 9 bases. Germline V CDR1 and CDR2: DFQATT, SNEGSKA (reference sequence). The ends lost 6 bases at V and 5 bases at J; junction bases unmatched: 11. The CDR3 contains 14 residues. The DNA for the CDR3 is TGCAGTGCCAGTCTAGCGGGAAGGGTCAACGAGCAGTACGTC. As protein: CSASLAGRVNEQYV.

This clonotype was seen at least ten times. CDR3 nucleotides: TGCGCCAGCAGCTCGGACAAGGGATCTTATTCACCCCTCCACTTT. Translated, it gives CASSSDKGSYSPLHF. The V call is TRBV5-1, the J call TRBJ1-6; tentative D call: TRBD1 (5 bases). V dropped 3 bases and J dropped 8 bases, with 15 bases sitting between them. The germline V gene encodes CDR1 SGHRS and CDR2 YFSETQ. The CDR3 sequence is 15 residues long.

The rearrangement uses TRBV7-8 and TRBJ2-5; perhaps D is TRBD1 or TRBD2 (6 bases each). V was pared by 2 bases and J by 4 bases, with 17 bases between. The CDR3 loop spans 16 amino acids. The germline V gene encodes CDR1 SGHVS and CDR2 FQNEAQ. The chain's CDR3 is CASSLPSPGARETQYF. The CDR3 DNA reads as TGTGCCAGCAGCTTACCCTCACCGGGGGCCCGAGAGACCCAGTACTTC.

The V gene is TRBV2, the J gene TRBJ2-4, with 10 bases fitting TRBD1. The CDR3 totals 15 residues. Germline CDR1 reads SNHLY; CDR2 reads FYNNEI. With 6 bases clipped from V and 3 bases from J, the junction kept 5 bases outside the gene matches. CDR3 in amino acids: CASSDRGPGKNIQYF. In DNA form, the CDR3 reads TGTGCCAGCAGCGACAGGGGGCCAGGCAAAAACATTCAGTACTTC. The variable domain in full, completed from reference TRBV2 and TRBJ2-4, reads EPEVTQTPSHQVTQMGQEVILRCVPISNHLYFYWYRQILGQKVEFLVSFYNNEISEKSEIFDDQFSVERPDGSNFTLKIRSTKLEDSAMYFCASSDRGPGKNIQYFGAGTRLSVL.

The rearrangement links TRBV20-1 to TRBJ2-7, with 9 bases aligning to TRBD2. The CDR3 has 13 amino acids. The germline gives CDR1 DFQATT, CDR2 SNEGSKA (reference sequence). The V and J ends lost 1 base and 3 bases, in that order; junction bases with no gene match: 1. CDR3 DNA sequence: TGCAGTGCTAGAGTAGCGGGAGTCTACGAGCAGTACGTC. Protein product: CSARVAGVYEQYV.

This clonotype occurred a few times. The chain links TRBV7-6 to TRBJ2-5; unclear D gene. CDR1 is SGHVS and CDR2 is FNYEAQ in the germline V gene. The CDR3 covers 13 residues. Trimming shortened V by 5 bases and J by 1 base, and 8 bases separated the two germline ends. CDR3 sequence: CASSQRIQETQYF. The CDR3 bases are TGTGCCAGCAGCCAAAGGATCCAAGAGACCCAGTACTTC.

This clonotype has more than one count but fewer than ten. V is TRBV7-6 and J is TRBJ1-3; D possibly corresponds to TRBD1 (6 bases). With 4 bases removed from V and 4 bases from J, the gap between germline ends came to 17 bases. This CDR3 comprises 16 residues. From germline, CDR1 is SGHVS and CDR2 FNYEAQ. The CDR3 loop reads CASSSPPGVEGNTIYF. The DNA for the CDR3 is TGTGCCAGCAGCTCACCCCCAGGGGTGGAAGGAAACACCATATATTTT.

This clonotype has a count of ten or more. V usage is TRBV10-3 and J usage is TRBJ1-5, with D hard to call. The CDR3 is 13 amino acids. The V end lost 3 bases, the J end lost 5 bases, and 8 bases lay between the germline ends. CDR1 is ENHRY, CDR2 SYGVKD, per germline. The CDR3 DNA follows: TGTGCCATCAGTGAAGGGTTCGATCAGCCCCAGCATTTT. Amino acid sequence: CAISEGFDQPQHF.

There are a few counts of this clonotype. The rearrangement uses TRBV3-1 and TRBJ1-5; TRBD1 matches at 10 bases. V gave up 3 bases and J gave up 7 bases; unmatched junction bases: 6. This CDR3 has 15 amino acids. The germline V gene has CDR1 LGHDT and CDR2 YNNKEL (reference sequence). This CDR3 is CASSQGQGRYQPQHF. CDR3 nucleotides: TGTGCCAGCAGCCAGGGACAGGGGAGGTACCAGCCCCAGCATTTT.

This clonotype was counted a few times. The chain is built from TRBV3-1 and TRBJ1-3, with 9 bases fitting TRBD1. Trimming took 4 bases from V and 3 from J; bases not matched to a gene: 7. The CDR3 sequence is 16 residues long. Germline CDR1 and CDR2: LGHDT and YNNKEL (reference sequence). The CDR3: CASSRAGTGYGNTIYF. The CDR3 DNA reads as TGTGCCAGCAGCCGGGCTGGGACAGGGTATGGAAACACCATATATTTT.

The V and J genes are TRBV7-2 and TRBJ2-5; D remains ambiguous. The CDR3 consists of 13 residues. Germline V gene sequence: CDR1 SGHTA, CDR2 FQGNSA. Trimming removed 1 base from V and 3 bases from J, with 6 bases in between. CDR3 in DNA: TGTGCCAGCAGCTTAGTTAAGGAAGAGACCCAGTACTTC. Translation gives CASSLVKEETQYF.

The rearrangement links TRBV18 to TRBJ2-7; the D gene is possibly TRBD1 (6 bases). CDR1 and CDR2 (germline): KGHSH, LQKENI. Trimming cost V 2 bases and J 5 bases, with 7 bases left between them. The CDR3 covers 12 residues. In DNA, the CDR3 is TGTGCCAGCTCACCAGAGGGGGACGAGCAGTACGTC. Translation gives CASSPEGDEQYV.

This chain joins TRBV7-8 and TRBJ2-5, with a possible D match to TRBD1 (6 bases). V was trimmed by 5 bases and J by 2 bases, leaving 12 bases between them. CDR1 is SGHVS, CDR2 FQNEAQ, per germline. This CDR3 is built from 14 residues. CDR3 region: CASSPGHRQETQYF. The CDR3 DNA follows: TGTGCCAGCAGCCCGGGACACCGACAAGAGACCCAGTACTTC. The whole variable domain, filled in from reference TRBV7-8 and TRBJ2-5, reads GAGVSQSPRYKVAKRGQDVALRCDPISGHVSLFWYQQALGQGPEFLTYFQNEAQLDKSGLPSDRFFAERPEGSVSTLKIQRTQQEDSAVYLCASSPGHRQETQYFGPGTRLLVL.

This clonotype has a count of ten or more. The chain joins TRBV29-1 to TRBJ2-7; D gene unclear. V gave up 7 bases and J gave up 3 bases, with 7 bases separating them. CDR3 length equals 10 residues. Looked up from germline, CDR1 is SQVTM and CDR2 is ANQGSEA. CDR3 DNA sequence: TGCAGCGAACGAGACTACGAGCAGTACGTC. This codes for CSERDYEQYV.

This clonotype was detected ten times or more. This CDR3 reads CSAFGDRVYTGELFF. The CDR3 region has the DNA TGCAGTGCTTTTGGGGACAGGGTGTACACCGGGGAGCTGTTTTTT. The V and J genes are TRBV20-1 and TRBJ2-2, with 9 bases fitting TRBD1. The CDR3 has 15 amino acids. Per the germline V gene, CDR1 is DFQATT and CDR2 is SNEGSKA (reference sequence). The V segment lost 5 bases and the J segment 3 bases; nucleotides outside the gene matches: 7.

The chain joins TRBV6-2 or TRBV6-3 to TRBJ1-1; D is unresolved. The length of the CDR3 is 14 residues. CDR1 is MNHEY and CDR2 is SVGEGT in the germline V gene. V was cut by 5 bases and J by 0 bases, with 10 bases left in between. The CDR3 is CASSPYQVNTEAFF. CDR3 DNA: TGTGCCAGCAGTCCCTACCAGGTGAACACTGAAGCTTTCTTT.

The CDR3 spells CASSQGTGHNEQFF. The CDR3 coding sequence is TGTGCCAGCAGCCAAGGCACAGGGCACAATGAGCAGTTCTTC. The chain recombines TRBV3-1 with TRBJ2-1; D is possibly TRBD1 (6 bases). Looked up from germline, CDR1 is LGHDT and CDR2 is YNNKEL (reference sequence). V was trimmed by 1 base and J by 5 bases, leaving 9 bases between them. The CDR3 totals 14 residues.

CDR3 in amino acids: CASSYKFKANNSPLHF. The CDR3 coding sequence is TGTGCCAGCAGTTATAAGTTTAAGGCGAATAATTCACCCCTCCACTTT. The chain has TRBV6-5 and TRBJ1-6, with D hard to call. There are 16 residues in the CDR3. The V gene's germline CDR1 is MNHEY and CDR2 SVGAGI. V was shortened by 3 bases and J by 5 bases, with 14 bases between the two germline ends.

This chain joins TRBV6-1 and TRBJ2-7, with TRBD1 as a possible D gene (5 bases). The CDR3 has 14 amino acids. CDR1 is MNHNS and CDR2 is SASEGT in the germline V gene. The V gene lost 6 bases and the J gene lost 1 base, with 13 bases spanning the gap. The CDR3 reads CASRRTTGSYEQYV. As DNA, the CDR3 is TGTGCCAGCAGACGAACCACAGGATCCTACGAGCAGTACGTC.

This clonotype has at least ten counts. The chain links TRBV29-1 to TRBJ1-5; D remains ambiguous. The CDR3 length is 14 residues. The V end was cut by 7 bases, the J end by 0 bases, with 13 bases between. Per germline, CDR1 SQVTM and CDR2 ANQGSEA. CDR3 residues: CSATTTSSNQPQHF. CDR3 sequence (DNA): TGCAGCGCGACCACGACTTCTAGCAATCAGCCCCAGCATTTT.

V is TRBV12-3 or TRBV12-4 and J is TRBJ2-7; D is tentatively TRBD1 or TRBD2 (5 bases each). This CDR3 has 12 residues. The CDR3 region is CASSYPGARLHV. In DNA form, the CDR3 reads TGTGCCAGCAGTTACCCCGGGGCTCGACTTCACGTC.